This TCR beta chain was documented in a study of blood T cell repertoires in COVID-19. Study-level background: Acute and convalescent COVID-19 samples came from the United States, Italy and Spain. T cells, B-cell-depleted T cells, or PBMCs supplied cDNA or gDNA.

The CDR3 totals 17 residues. Germline trimming cut 4 bases from V and 5 bases from J; bases unmatched to any gene: 13. Germline-derived CDR1 and CDR2 are MNHNS and SASEGT. Authors' data handling: Quantification of nucleated cells was approximated via reference gene primer amplification. This table comes from immunoSEQ multiplex PCR, and its TCRdb copy is limited to in-frame clones, with some not included. That table furnishes V, J and clone size, whereas the DNA furnished D and trimming. Among about 110,000 clones, 88% were seen once, and the ten largest hold roughly 3.3%. The rearrangement links TRBV6-1 to TRBJ2-5, with 10 positions matching TRBD1. The clonotype originates from a woman aged 45-65 years with acute or convalescent COVID-19. The sequenced material came from peripheral blood. CDR3 coding DNA: TGTGCCAGCAGTGGAGATTCCGGGACAGGGGACGACGAGACCCAGTACTTC. Translating it yields CASSGDSGTGDDETQYF.